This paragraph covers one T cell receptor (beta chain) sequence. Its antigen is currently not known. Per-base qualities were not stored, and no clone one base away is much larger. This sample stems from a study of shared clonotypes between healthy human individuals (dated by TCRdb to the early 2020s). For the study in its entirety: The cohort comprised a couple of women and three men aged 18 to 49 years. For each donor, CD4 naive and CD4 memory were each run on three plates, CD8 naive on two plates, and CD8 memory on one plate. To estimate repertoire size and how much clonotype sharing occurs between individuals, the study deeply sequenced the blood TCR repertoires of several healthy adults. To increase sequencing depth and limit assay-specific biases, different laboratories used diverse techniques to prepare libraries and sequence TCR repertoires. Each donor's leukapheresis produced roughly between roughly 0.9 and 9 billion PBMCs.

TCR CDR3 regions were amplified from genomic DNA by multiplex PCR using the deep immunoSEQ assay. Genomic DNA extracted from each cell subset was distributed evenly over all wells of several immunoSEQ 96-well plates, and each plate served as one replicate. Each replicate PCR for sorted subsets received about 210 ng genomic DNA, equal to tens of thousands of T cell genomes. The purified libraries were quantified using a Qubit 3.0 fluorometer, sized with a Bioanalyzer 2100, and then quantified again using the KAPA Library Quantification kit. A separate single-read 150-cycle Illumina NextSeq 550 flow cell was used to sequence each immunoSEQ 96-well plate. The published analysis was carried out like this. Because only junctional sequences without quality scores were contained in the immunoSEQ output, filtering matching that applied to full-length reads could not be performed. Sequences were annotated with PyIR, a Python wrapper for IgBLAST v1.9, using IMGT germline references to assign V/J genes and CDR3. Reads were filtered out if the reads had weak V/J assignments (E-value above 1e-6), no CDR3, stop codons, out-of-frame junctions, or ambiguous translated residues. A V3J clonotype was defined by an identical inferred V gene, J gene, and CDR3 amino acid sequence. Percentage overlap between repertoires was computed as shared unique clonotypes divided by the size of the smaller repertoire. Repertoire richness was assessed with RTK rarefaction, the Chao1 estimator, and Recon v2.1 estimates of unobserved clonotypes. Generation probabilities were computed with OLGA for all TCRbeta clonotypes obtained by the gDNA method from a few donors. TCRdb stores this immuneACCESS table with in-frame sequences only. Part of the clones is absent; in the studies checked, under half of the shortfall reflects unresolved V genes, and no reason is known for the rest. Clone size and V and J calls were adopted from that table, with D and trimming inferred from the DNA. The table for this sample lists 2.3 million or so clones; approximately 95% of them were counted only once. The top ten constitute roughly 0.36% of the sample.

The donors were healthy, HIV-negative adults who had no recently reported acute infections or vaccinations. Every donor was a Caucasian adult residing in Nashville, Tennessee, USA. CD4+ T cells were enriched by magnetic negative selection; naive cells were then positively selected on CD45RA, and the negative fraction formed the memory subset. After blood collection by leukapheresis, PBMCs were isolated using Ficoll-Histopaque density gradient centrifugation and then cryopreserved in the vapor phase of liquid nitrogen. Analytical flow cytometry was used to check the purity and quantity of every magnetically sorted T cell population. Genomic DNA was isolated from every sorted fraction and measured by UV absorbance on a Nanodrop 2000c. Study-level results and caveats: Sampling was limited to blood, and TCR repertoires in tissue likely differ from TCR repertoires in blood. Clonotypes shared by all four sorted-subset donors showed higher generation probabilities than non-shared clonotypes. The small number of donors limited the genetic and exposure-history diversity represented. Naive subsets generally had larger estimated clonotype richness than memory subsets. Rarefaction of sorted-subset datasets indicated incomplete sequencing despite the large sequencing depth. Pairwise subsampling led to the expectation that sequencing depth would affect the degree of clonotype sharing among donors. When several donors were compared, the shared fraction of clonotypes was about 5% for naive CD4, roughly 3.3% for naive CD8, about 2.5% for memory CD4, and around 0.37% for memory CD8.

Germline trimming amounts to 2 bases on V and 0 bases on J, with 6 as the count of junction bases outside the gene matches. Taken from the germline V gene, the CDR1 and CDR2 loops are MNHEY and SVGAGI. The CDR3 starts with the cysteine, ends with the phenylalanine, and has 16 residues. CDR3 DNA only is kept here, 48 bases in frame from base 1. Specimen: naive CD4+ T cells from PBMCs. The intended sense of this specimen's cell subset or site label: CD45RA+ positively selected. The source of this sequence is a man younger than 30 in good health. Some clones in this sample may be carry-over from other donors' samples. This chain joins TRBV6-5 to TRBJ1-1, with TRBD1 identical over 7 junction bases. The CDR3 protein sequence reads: CASSYARGILNTEAFF. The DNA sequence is TGTGCCAGCAGTTACGCCAGGGGGATATTGAACACTGAAGCTTTCTTT.